These 8 T cell receptor beta chains share one sample of origin, sequenced in a study of T-cell reconstitution after alpha-beta-depleted transplantation in children. It was with unique molecular identifiers that the TCRbeta library was prepared. Using its own MiXCR run on the PCR reads, TCRdb lists one record per CDR3 protein. The sample includes around 240,000 distinct CDR3 sequences, over 9.5% seen only once; the top ten take 5% to 5.5%. The sample consisted of PBMCs from the stem cell graft donor, taken from the stem cell graft. These receptors all come from a human donor who donated a stem cell graft to a child with SCID.

This clonotype occurred many times. This chain uses TRBV7-9 with TRBJ2-7; D gene ambiguous. CDR1 and CDR2 (germline): SEHNR, FQNEAQ (reference sequence). The CDR3 runs to 15 residues. Trimming removed 5 bases at V and 0 bases at J, with 14 bases between. CDR3 DNA: TGTGCCAGCAGCCCCTTATCCGGAACCTCCTACGAGCAGTACTTC. Translating it yields CASSPLSGTSYEQYF.

Here the CDR3 reads CASSFRGSGGYTF. The DNA of the CDR3 is TGTGCCAGCAGTTTCAGGGGGTCGGGTGGCTACACCTTC. The chain carries TRBV28 and TRBJ1-2; TRBD1 matches 7 bases. The CDR3 totals 13 residues. V gave up 3 bases and J gave up 7 bases; unmatched junction bases: 5. Germline loops: CDR1 MDHEN, CDR2 SYDVKM.

This clonotype was recorded many times. The J gene is TRBJ2-1, the V gene TRBV19, with TRBD1 as a possible D gene (5 bases). The germline V gene encodes CDR1 LNHDA and CDR2 SQIVND (reference sequence). Between the trimmed V and J ends, which lost 7 bases and 0 bases, there was a span of 7 bases. There are 13 residues in the CDR3. DNA of the CDR3: TGTGCCAGTAATACAGGCTCCTACAATGAGCAGTTCTTC. It yields the protein CASNTGSYNEQFF.

This clonotype was detected ten times or more. V gene TRBV20-1 combines with J gene TRBJ2-7; D gene unclear. With 0 bases removed from V and 5 bases from J, the gap between germline ends came to 11 bases. Germline-derived CDR1 and CDR2 are DFQATT and SNEGSKA (reference sequence). This CDR3 has 13 residues. The chain's CDR3 is CSARDGALDEQYF. In DNA form, the CDR3 reads TGCAGTGCTAGAGACGGAGCTCTCGACGAGCAGTACTTC.

Remarks on this clonotype: This may be a read error: a much more frequent sequence differs by one nucleotide. The rearrangement joins TRBV11-2 to TRBJ1-4, with 7 bases lining up with TRBD1. Germline V lookup: CDR1 SGHAT, CDR2 FQNNGV. The CDR3 is 17 amino acids. For the CDR3, the DNA is TGTGTCAGCAGCCTGGGAGGGGGCGACCGGGTTGACGAAAAACTGTTTTTT. As protein: CVSSLGGGDRVDEKLFF.

Ten or more counts support this clonotype. The CDR3 nucleotides read TGCAGCGTTGAAGATCGTGTAGGCAGAACAGATACGCAGTATTTT. Translated: CSVEDRVGRTDTQYF. This rearrangement joins TRBV29-1 to TRBJ2-3; the D is unclear. Germline CDR1 SQVTM, CDR2 ANQGSEA. Trimming took off 0 bases at V and 3 bases at J, with 13 bases between the two ends. The CDR3 covers 15 residues.

This clonotype was seen only a few times. The chain employs TRBV5-6 and TRBJ2-3; no definite D call. The CDR3 sequence is 15 residues long. The germline V gene encodes CDR1 SGHDT and CDR2 YYEEEE. The ends were cut back, 2 bases at V and 4 bases at J, with 14 bases in the middle. This CDR3 is CASSLGQRISDTQYF. CDR3 DNA: TGTGCCAGCAGCTTAGGGCAAAGAATCTCAGATACGCAGTATTTT.

This clonotype has at least ten counts. V and J are TRBV4-2 and TRBJ2-5, with a possible D match to TRBD2 (5 bases). Deletions cut 2 bases from V and 5 bases from J, with 15 bases between. In germline, CDR1 is LGHNA, CDR2 YNFKEQ. The length of the CDR3 is 15 residues. CDR3 residues: CASSQSARGRETQYF. CDR3 coding DNA: TGTGCCAGCAGCCAATCAGCCCGGGGTCGGGAGACCCAGTACTTC.